This TCR beta chain emerged from a study of T cells in Graves' hyperthyroidism and ophthalmopathy. V lost 5 bases, J lost 7 bases, and 4 bases stayed unmatched. CDR3 length equals 14 residues. This clonotype was seen ten or more times. Its antigen remains unknown. No ophthalmopathy progression within 18 months constituted stable Graves' hyperthyroidism. A patient was excluded if there was uncontrolled infection, other autoimmune disease, pregnancy or lactation. Clinicians diagnosed patients from clinical symptoms, serum thyroxine and TRAb, thyroid ultrasound and orbital computed tomography. The investigators amplified TCR beta CDR3 regions from RNA transcripts. During a first-round RT-PCR of the TCR CDR3, the HTBI primer set was used. TCRdb re-called the multiplex PCR reads through MiXCR, storing one row per CDR3 protein. Here the sample spans approximately 590,000 distinct CDR3 sequences, about 15% being singletons.

Study findings and constraints: Using 13 V-J features, a model discriminated ophthalmopathy from stable hyperthyroidism.

The sample was blood. The genes are TRBV12-3 or TRBV12-4 and TRBJ2-1; 11 nucleotides agree with TRBD2. The clonotype was recovered from a woman in her thirties with Graves' hyperthyroidism. The CDR3 DNA reads as TGTGCCAGCAGTGGATGGACTAGCGGGAATGAGCAGTTCTTC. It encodes CASSGWTSGNEQFF.